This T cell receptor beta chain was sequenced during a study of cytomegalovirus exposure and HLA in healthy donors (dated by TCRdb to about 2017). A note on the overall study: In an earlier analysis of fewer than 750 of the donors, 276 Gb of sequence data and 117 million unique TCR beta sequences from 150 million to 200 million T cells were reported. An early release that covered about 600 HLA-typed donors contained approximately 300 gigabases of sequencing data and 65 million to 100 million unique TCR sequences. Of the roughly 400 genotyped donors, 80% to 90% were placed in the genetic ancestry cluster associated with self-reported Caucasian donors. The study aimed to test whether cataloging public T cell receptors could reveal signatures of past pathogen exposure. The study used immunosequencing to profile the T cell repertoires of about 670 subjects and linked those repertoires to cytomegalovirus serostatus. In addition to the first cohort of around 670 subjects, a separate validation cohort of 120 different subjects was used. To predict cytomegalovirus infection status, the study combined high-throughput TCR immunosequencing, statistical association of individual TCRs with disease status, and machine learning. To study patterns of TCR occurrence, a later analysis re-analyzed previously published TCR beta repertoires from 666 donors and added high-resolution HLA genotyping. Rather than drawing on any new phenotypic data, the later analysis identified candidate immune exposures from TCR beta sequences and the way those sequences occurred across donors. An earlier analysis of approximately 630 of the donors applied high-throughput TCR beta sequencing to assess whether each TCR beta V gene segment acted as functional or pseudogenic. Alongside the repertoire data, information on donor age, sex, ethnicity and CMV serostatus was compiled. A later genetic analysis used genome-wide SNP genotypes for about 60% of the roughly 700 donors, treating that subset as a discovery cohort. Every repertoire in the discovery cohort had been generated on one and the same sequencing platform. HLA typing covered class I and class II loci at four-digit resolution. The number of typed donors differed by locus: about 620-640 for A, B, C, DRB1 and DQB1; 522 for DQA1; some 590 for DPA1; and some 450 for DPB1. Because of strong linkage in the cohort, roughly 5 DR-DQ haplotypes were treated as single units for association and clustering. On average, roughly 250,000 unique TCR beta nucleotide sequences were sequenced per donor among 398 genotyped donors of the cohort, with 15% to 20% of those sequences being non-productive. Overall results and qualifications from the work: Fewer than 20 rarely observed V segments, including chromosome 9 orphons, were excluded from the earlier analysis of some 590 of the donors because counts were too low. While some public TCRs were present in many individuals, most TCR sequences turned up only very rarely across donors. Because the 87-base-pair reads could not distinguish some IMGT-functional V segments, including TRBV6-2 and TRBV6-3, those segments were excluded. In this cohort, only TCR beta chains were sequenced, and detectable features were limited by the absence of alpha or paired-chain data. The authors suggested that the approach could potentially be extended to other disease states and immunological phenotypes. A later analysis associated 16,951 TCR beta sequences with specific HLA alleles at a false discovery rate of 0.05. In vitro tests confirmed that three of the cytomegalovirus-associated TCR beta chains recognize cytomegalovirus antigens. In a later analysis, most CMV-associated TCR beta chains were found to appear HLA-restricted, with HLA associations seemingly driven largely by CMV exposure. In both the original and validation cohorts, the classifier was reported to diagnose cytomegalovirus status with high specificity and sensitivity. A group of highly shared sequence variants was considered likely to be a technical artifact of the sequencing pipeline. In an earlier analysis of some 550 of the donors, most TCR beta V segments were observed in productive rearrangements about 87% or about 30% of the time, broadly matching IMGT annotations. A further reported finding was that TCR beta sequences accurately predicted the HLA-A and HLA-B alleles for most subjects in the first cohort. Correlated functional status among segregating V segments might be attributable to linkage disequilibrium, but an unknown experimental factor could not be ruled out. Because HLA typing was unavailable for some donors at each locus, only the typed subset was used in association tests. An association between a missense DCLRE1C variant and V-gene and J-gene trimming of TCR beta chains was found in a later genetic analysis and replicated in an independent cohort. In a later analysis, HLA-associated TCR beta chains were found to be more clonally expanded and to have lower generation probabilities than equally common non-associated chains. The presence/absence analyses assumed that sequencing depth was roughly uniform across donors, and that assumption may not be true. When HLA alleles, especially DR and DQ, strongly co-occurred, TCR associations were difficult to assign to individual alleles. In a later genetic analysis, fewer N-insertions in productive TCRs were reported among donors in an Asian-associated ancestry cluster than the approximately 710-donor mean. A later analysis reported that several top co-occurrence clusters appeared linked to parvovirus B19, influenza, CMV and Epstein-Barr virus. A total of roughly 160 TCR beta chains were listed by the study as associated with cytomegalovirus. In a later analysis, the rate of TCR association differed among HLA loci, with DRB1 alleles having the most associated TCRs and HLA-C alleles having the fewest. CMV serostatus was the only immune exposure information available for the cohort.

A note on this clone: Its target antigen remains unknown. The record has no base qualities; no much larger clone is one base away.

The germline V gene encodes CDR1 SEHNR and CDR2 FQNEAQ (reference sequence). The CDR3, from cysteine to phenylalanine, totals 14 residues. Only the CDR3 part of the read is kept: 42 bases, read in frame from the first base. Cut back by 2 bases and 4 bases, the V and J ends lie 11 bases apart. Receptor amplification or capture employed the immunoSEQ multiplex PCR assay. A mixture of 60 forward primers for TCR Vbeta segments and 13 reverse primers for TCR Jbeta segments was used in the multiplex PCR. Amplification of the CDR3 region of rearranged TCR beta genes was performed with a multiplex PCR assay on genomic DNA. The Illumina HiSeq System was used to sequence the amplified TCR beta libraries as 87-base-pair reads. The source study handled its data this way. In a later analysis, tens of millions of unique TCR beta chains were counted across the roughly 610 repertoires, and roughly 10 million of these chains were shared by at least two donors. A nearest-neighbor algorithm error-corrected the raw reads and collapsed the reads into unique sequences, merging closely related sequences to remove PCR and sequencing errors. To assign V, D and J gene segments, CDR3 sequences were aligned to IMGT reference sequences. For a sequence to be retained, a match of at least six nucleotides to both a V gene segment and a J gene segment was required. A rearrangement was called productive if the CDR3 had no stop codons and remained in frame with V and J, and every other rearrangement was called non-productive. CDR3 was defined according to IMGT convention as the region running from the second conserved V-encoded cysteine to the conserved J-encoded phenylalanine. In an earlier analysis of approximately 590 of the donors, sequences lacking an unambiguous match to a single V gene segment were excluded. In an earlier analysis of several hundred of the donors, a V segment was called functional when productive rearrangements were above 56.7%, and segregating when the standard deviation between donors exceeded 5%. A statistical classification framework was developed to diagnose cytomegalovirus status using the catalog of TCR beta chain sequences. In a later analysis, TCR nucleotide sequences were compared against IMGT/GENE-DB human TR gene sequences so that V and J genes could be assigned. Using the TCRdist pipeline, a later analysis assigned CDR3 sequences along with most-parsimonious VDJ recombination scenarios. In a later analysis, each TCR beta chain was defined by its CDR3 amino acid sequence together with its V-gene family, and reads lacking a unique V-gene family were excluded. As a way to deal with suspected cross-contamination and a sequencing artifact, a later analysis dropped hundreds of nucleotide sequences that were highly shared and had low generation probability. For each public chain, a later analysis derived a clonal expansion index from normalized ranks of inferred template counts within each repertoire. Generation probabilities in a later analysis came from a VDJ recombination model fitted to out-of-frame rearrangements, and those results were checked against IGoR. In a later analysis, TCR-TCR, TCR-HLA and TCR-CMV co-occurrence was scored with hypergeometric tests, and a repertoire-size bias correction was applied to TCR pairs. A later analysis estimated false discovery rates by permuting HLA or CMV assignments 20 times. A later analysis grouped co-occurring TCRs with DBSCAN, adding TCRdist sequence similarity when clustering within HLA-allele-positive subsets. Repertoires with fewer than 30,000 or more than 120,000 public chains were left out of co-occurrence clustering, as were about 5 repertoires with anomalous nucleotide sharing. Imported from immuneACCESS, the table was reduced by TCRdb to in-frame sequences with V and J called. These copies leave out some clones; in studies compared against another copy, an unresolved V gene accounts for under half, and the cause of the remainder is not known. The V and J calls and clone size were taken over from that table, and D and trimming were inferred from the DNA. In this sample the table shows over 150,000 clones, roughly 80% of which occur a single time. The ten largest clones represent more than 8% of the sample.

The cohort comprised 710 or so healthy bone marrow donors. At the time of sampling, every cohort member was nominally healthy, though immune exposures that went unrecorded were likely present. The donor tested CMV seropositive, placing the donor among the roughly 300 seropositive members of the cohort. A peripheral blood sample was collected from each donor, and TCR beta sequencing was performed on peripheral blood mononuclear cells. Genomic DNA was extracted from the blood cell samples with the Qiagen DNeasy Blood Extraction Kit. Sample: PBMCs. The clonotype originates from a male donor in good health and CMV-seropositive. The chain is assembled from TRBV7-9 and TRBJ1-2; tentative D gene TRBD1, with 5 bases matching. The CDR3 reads CASSLLGQGYGYTF. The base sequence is TGTGCCAGCAGCTTATTAGGCCAGGGCTATGGCTACACCTTC.